This is a list of T cell receptor beta chains from one sample in a study of shared clonotypes between healthy human individuals. Measured with immunoSEQ multiplex PCR; TCRdb has only the in-frame clones, and not every one. This table has 2.3 million or so clones, more than 80% appearing once. Sequencing input: naive CD4+ T cells from PBMCs. Receptors were obtained from a man between 18 and 35 years old in good health. Some clones in this sample may be carry-over from other donors' samples. The CDR3 runs from the conserved cysteine through the conserved F or W. A D gene is named only where the DNA matches it firmly. A clone size is listed for some rows: how often the clone was seen (once, few, many), or a class if it is expanded.

TRBV7-6,16,-,-,TRBJ2-6,CASSLAGVSGANVLTF,TGTGCCAGCAGCTTAGCTGGAGTTTCTGGGGCCAACGTCCTGACTTTC
TRBV21-1,15,-,-,TRBJ1-4,CASSAQLPIGEKLFF,TGTGCCAGCAGCGCTCAACTACCCATAGGTGAAAAACTGTTTTTT
TRBV14,15,-,-,TRBJ1-4,CASSQNTHSNEKLFF,TGTGCCAGCAGCCAGAACACCCACAGCAATGAAAAACTGTTTTTT
TRBV19,12,-,-,TRBJ1-1,CASRIRFTEAFF,TGTGCCAGTAGGATCCGGTTCACTGAAGCTTTCTTT
TRBV5-6,16,TRBD2,-,TRBJ2-7,CATQASYREGLNEQYF,TGTGCCACCCAAGCGTCCTACCGGGAGGGCCTCAACGAGCAGTACTTC
TRBV15,16,TRBD2,-,TRBJ2-3,CATSSGLATITDTQYF,TGTGCCACCAGCAGCGGACTAGCGACCATCACAGATACGCAGTATTTT
TRBV7-7,13,TRBD1,-,TRBJ2-7,CASSRDSSYEQYF,TGTGCCAGCAGCCGGGACAGCTCCTACGAGCAGTACTTC
TRBV11-2,11,-,-,TRBJ1-1,CASSLRTEAFF,TGTGCCAGCAGCTTACGTACTGAAGCTTTCTTT
TRBV7-9,14,TRBD1,-,TRBJ1-1,CASSQTGILTEAFF,TGTGCCAGCAGCCAGACAGGGATATTGACTGAAGCTTTCTTT
TRBV2,13,TRBD1,-,TRBJ1-2,CASRTGGEYGYTF,TGTGCCAGCCGGACAGGGGGGGAGTATGGCTACACCTTC
TRBV28,16,TRBD1,-,TRBJ1-2,CASSLWGGQGPYGYTF,TGTGCCAGCAGTTTGTGGGGCGGACAGGGTCCCTATGGCTACACCTTC
TRBV27,15,-,-,TRBJ2-1,CASSLVATLYNEQFF,TGTGCCAGCAGTTTAGTGGCAACCTTATACAATGAGCAGTTCTTC
TRBV7-6,17,-,-,TRBJ2-6,CASRAGLLGTGANVLTF,TGTGCCAGCAGAGCCGGGCTCCTCGGAACTGGGGCCAACGTCCTGACTTTC
TRBV2,15,-,-,TRBJ1-5,CASSEESAVNQPQHF,TGTGCCAGCAGTGAAGAGTCTGCAGTCAATCAGCCCCAGCATTTT
TRBV28,15,TRBD1,-,TRBJ1-1,CASRNYGTGATEAFF,TGTGCCAGCAGGAATTACGGGACAGGGGCCACTGAAGCTTTCTTT
TRBV6-5,11,-,-,TRBJ2-3,CASKALDTQYF,TGTGCCAGCAAGGCCTTAGATACGCAGTATTTT
TRBV10-1,16,-,once,TRBJ2-1,CASSVSRTFSYNEQFF,TGCGCCAGCAGTGTATCCAGGACCTTTTCCTACAATGAGCAGTTCTTC
TRBV4-3,14,-,-,TRBJ2-2,CASSPGRGTGELFF,TGCGCCAGCAGTCCCGGTCGGGGCACCGGGGAGCTGTTTTTT
TRBV5-8,18,-,-,TRBJ1-1,CASSLGLGGNLPNTEAFF,TGTGCCAGCAGCTTAGGGCTGGGCGGGAACCTACCGAACACTGAAGCTTTCTTT
TRBV6-5,15,TRBD2,-,TRBJ2-3,CASSLVAGGPDTQYF,TGTGCCAGCAGCCTTGTAGCGGGAGGACCAGATACGCAGTATTTT
TRBV7-2,14,-,-,TRBJ1-2,CASSFSQGGYGYTF,TGTGCCAGCAGCTTTTCTCAGGGCGGCTATGGCTACACCTTC
TRBV28,15,-,-,TRBJ2-7,CASSLGGGGSYEQYF,TGTGCCAGCAGTTTAGGGGGCGGGGGCTCCTACGAGCAGTACTTC
TRBV4-1,13,-,-,TRBJ1-4,CASSQERSTKLFF,TGCGCCAGCAGCCAAGAGAGGAGTACAAAACTGTTTTTT
TRBV7-3,14,-,-,TRBJ1-1,CASSQDRMNTEAFF,TGTGCCAGCAGCCAAGACAGGATGAACACTGAAGCTTTCTTT
TRBV4-3,19,TRBD2,-,TRBJ2-1,CASSPRIIMSSGRNNEQFF,TGCGCCAGCAGCCCACGCATTATAATGTCTAGCGGGAGGAACAATGAGCAGTTCTTC
TRBV27,14,-,-,TRBJ1-4,CASSLRGVDEKLFF,TGTGCCAGCAGTTTAAGGGGCGTGGATGAAAAACTGTTTTTT
TRBV6-6,14,TRBD1,-,TRBJ2-7,CASSYLRGLYEQYF,TGTGCCAGCAGTTACCTCAGGGGGCTCTACGAGCAGTACTTC
TRBV7-9,14,TRBD1,few,TRBJ1-5,CASSSDRANQPQHF,TGTGCCAGCAGCTCGGACAGGGCGAATCAGCCCCAGCATTTT
TRBV19,16,-,-,TRBJ1-5,CASSIDVGVRRQPQHF,TGTGCCAGTAGTATAGATGTTGGTGTTCGACGGCAGCCCCAGCATTTT
TRBV18,12,-,-,TRBJ2-7,CASSPGAYEQYF,TGTGCCAGCTCACCAGGGGCATACGAGCAGTACTTC
TRBV10-3,18,TRBD2,-,TRBJ2-7,CAISNGGRGLAGDYEQYF,TGTGCCATCAGTAACGGAGGTCGGGGACTAGCGGGGGACTACGAGCAGTACTTC
TRBV27,11,-,-,TRBJ2-3,CASSFLDTQYF,TGTGCCAGCAGTTTTCTGGATACGCAGTATTTT
TRBV28,21,-,-,TRBJ2-1,CASSFFGRSSLGRGSYNEQFF,TGTGCCAGCAGTTTTTTTGGCCGATCGTCTCTCGGGAGAGGCTCCTACAATGAGCAGTTCTTC
TRBV6-5,13,-,-,TRBJ1-5,CASRRDSNQPQHF,TGTGCCAGCAGACGCGACAGTAATCAGCCCCAGCATTTT
TRBV6-1,12,-,-,TRBJ2-1,CASMPTSNEQFF,TGTGCCAGCATGCCGACGAGCAATGAGCAGTTCTTC
TRBV2,12,-,-,TRBJ2-2,CASSVLAGELFF,TGTGCCAGCAGTGTGCTAGCCGGGGAGCTGTTTTTT
TRBV28,12,-,-,TRBJ2-2,CASSFPTGELFF,TGTGCCAGCAGTTTCCCAACCGGGGAGCTGTTTTTT
TRBV5-4,15,TRBD2,-,TRBJ2-3,CASSPTSGVSDTQYF,TGTGCCAGCAGCCCCACTAGCGGAGTCTCAGATACGCAGTATTTT
TRBV9,13,-,-,TRBJ1-3,CASSKPAGNTIYF,TGTGCCAGCAGCAAACCGGCAGGAAACACCATATATTTT
TRBV5-4,14,TRBD1,-,TRBJ2-3,CASSRQGATDTQYF,TGTGCCAGCAGCCGACAGGGTGCCACAGATACGCAGTATTTT
TRBV5-4,12,-,-,TRBJ2-7,CASSRAGDQQYF,TGTGCCAGCAGCCGGGCCGGGGACCAGCAGTACTTC
TRBV6-5,13,TRBD1,-,TRBJ2-7,CATRDSAHYEQYF,TGTGCCACCCGGGACAGTGCGCATTACGAGCAGTACTTC
TRBV28,15,TRBD1,-,TRBJ2-7,CAVGMAGTGAYEQYF,TGTGCAGTGGGAATGGCCGGGACAGGAGCTTACGAGCAGTACTTC
TRBV5-1,14,-,-,TRBJ2-7,CASSLFGGHNEQYF,TGCGCCAGCAGCCTATTCGGAGGACATAACGAGCAGTACTTC
TRBV5-4,14,TRBD1,-,TRBJ1-1,CASSLQGADTEAFF,TGTGCCAGCAGCTTACAGGGGGCGGACACTGAAGCTTTCTTT
TRBV9,17,TRBD1,-,TRBJ2-1,CASSRAAPRGPTNEQFF,TGTGCCAGCAGCCGTGCGGCCCCGAGGGGGCCAACCAATGAGCAGTTCTTC
TRBV4-2,15,-,-,TRBJ2-3,CASSQDVVGTDTQYF,TGTGCCAGCAGCCAAGATGTGGTAGGGACAGATACGCAGTATTTT
TRBV21-1,16,-,-,TRBJ2-3,CARNYPRTGSRDTQYF,TGTGCCAGGAATTACCCCCGGACAGGGTCCCGTGATACGCAGTATTTT
TRBV6-6,16,-,-,TRBJ1-4,CASRGWTAATNEKLFF,TGTGCCAGCAGGGGTTGGACAGCGGCAACTAATGAAAAACTGTTTTTT
TRBV6-5,12,-,-,TRBJ2-7,CASSPRGYEQYF,TGTGCCAGCAGTCCTAGGGGGTACGAGCAGTACTTC
TRBV4-2,13,-,-,TRBJ1-5,CASSQEASQPQHF,TGTGCCAGCAGCCAAGAGGCCAGTCAGCCCCAGCATTTT
TRBV28,17,TRBD1,-,TRBJ2-3,CASSSEGRTGWTDTQYF,TGTGCCAGCAGCTCCGAGGGGCGGACAGGGTGGACAGATACGCAGTATTTT
TRBV19,18,TRBD2,-,TRBJ2-1,CASSISMTRTSGTLRQFF,TGTGCCAGTAGTATTTCCATGACACGGACTAGCGGGACCTTGAGGCAGTTCTTC
TRBV27,17,TRBD1,-,TRBJ2-3,CASSPLPGTGALNTQYF,TGTGCCAGCAGTCCACTTCCCGGGACAGGGGCCTTGAATACGCAGTATTTT
TRBV18,17,TRBD2,-,TRBJ2-3,CASSPGLAGGATDTQYF,TGTGCCAGCTCACCGGGACTAGCGGGAGGAGCGACAGATACGCAGTATTTT